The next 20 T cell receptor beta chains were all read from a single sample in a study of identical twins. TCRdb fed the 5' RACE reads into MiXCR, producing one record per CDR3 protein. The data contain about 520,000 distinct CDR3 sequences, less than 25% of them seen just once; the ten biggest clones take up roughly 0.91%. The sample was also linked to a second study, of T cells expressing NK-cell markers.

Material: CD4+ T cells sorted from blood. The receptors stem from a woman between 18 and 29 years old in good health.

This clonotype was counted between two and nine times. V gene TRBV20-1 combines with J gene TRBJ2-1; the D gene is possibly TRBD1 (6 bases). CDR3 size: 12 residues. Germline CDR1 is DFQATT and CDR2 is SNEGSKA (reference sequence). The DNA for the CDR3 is TGCAGCGCCGCCCCAGGGGTTGGTGAGCAGTTCTTC. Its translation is CSAAPGVGEQFF.

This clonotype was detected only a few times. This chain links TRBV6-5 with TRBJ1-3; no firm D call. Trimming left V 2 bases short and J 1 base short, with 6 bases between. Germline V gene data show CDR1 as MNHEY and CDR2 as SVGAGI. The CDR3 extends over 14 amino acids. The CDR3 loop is CASSYKGSGNTIYF. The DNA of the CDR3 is TGTGCCAGCAGTTACAAAGGGTCTGGAAACACCATATATTTT.

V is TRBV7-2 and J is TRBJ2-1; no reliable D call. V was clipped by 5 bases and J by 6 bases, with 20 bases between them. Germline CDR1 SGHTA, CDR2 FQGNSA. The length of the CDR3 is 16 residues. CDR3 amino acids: CASSPQPRASVNEQFF. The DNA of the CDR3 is TGTGCCAGCAGCCCACAACCACGGGCGAGTGTCAATGAGCAGTTCTTC.

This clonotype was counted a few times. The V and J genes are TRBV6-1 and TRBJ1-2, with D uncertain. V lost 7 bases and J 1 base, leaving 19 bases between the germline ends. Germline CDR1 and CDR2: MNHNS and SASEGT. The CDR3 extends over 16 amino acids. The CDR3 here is CASKEGGGLVNYGYTF. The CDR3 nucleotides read TGTGCCAGCAAAGAAGGAGGCGGACTAGTTAACTATGGCTACACCTTC.

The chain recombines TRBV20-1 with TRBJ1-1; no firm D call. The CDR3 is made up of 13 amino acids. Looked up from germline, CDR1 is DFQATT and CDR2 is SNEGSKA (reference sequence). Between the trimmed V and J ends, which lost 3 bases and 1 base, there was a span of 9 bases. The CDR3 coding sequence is TGCAGTGCTAGGCACAGACAGAACACTGAAGCTTTCTTT. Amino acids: CSARHRQNTEAFF.

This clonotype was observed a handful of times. The CDR3 coding sequence is TGCAGTGCTAATCGAGGGGCGGGAGCTGACGAGCAGTACTTC. Protein sequence: CSANRGAGADEQYF. The V gene is TRBV20-1, the J gene TRBJ2-7; 7 positions agree with TRBD2. V was pared by 4 bases and J by 5 bases, with 11 bases of the junction left unmatched. The V gene's germline CDR1 is DFQATT and CDR2 SNEGSKA (reference sequence). This CDR3 is built from 14 residues.

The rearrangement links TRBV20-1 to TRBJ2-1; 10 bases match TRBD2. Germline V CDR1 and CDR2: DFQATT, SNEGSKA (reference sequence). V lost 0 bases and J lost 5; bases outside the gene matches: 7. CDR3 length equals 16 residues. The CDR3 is CSARDSASGRHNEQFF. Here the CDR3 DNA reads TGCAGTGCTAGAGATTCGGCTAGCGGGAGACACAATGAGCAGTTCTTC.

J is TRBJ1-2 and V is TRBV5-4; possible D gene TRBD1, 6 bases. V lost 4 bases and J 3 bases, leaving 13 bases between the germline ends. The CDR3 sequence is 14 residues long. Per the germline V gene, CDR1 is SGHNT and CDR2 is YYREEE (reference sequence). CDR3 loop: CASSPQGYDYGYTF. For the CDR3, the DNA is TGTGCCAGCAGCCCGCAGGGGTATGACTATGGCTACACCTTC.

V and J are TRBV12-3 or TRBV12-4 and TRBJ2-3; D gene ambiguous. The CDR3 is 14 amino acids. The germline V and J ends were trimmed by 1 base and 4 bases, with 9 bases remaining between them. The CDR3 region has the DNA TGTGCCAGCAGTTTAGGCCAACGGCCAGATACGCAGTATTTT. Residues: CASSLGQRPDTQYF.

DNA for the CDR3: TGTGCCAGCAGACTCACAACCACCGATACGCAGTATTTT. Its translation is CASRLTTTDTQYF. V and J are TRBV2 and TRBJ2-3; D not certain. There are 13 residues in the CDR3. In germline, CDR1 is SNHLY, CDR2 FYNNEI. V lost 6 bases, J lost 6 bases, and 13 bases lay in between.

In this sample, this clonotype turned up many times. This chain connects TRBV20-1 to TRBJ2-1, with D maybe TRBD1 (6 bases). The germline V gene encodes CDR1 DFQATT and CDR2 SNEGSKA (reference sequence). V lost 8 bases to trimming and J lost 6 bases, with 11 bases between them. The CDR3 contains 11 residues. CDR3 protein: CSFGQFNEQFF. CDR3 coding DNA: TGCAGTTTCGGACAGTTCAATGAGCAGTTCTTC.

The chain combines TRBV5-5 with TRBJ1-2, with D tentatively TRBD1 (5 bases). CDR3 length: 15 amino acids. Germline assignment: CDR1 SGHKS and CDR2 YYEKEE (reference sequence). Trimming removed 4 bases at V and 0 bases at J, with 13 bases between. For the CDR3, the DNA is TGTGCCAGCAGCAAGGCGACAGAAGCTAACTATGGCTACACCTTC. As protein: CASSKATEANYGYTF.

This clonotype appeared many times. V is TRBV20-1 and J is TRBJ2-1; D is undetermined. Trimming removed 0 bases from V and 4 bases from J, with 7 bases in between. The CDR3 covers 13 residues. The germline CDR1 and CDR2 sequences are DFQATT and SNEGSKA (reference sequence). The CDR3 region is CSARETIYNEQFF. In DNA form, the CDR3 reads TGCAGTGCTAGAGAGACCATTTACAATGAGCAGTTCTTC.

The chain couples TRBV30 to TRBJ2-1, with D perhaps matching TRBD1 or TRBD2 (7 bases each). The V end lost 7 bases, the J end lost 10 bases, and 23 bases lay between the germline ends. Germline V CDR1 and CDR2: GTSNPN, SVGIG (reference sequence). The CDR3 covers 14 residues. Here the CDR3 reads CASPRGGSGKEQFF. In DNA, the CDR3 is TGTGCCTCGCCCAGGGGGGGAAGCGGGAAGGAGCAGTTCTTC.

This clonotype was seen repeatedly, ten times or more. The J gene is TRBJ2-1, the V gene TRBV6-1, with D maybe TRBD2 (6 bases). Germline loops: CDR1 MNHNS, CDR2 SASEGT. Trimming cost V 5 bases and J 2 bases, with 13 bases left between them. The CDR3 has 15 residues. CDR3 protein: CASSRDFRTYNEQFF. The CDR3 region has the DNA TGTGCCAGCAGTCGGGACTTCCGAACCTACAATGAGCAGTTCTTC.

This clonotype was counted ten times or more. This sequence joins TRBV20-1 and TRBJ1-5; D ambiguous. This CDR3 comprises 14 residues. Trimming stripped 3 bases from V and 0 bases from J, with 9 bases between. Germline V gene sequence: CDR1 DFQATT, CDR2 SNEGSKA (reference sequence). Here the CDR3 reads CSARADGSNQPQHF. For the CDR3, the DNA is TGCAGTGCTAGGGCGGACGGTAGCAATCAGCCCCAGCATTTT.

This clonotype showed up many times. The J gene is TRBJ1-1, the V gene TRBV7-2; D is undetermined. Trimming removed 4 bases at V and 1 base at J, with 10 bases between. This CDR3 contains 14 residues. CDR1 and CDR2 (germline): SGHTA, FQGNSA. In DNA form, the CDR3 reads TGTGCCAGCAGCTGGGGTTTGGGGAACACTGAAGCTTTCTTT. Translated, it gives CASSWGLGNTEAFF. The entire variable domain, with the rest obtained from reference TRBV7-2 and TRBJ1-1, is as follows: GAGVSQSPSNKVTEKGKDVELRCDPISGHTALYWYRQSLGQGLEFLIYFQGNSAPDKSGLPSDRFSAERTGGSVSTLTIQRTQQEDSAVYLCASSWGLGNTEAFFGQGTRLTVV.

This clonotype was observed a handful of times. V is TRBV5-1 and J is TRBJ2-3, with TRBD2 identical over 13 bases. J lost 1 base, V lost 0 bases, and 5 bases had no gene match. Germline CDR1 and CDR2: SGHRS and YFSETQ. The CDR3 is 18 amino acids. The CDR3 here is CASSLGGLAGARTDTQYF. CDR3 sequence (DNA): TGCGCCAGCAGCTTGGGAGGACTAGCGGGGGCCCGCACAGATACGCAGTATTTT.

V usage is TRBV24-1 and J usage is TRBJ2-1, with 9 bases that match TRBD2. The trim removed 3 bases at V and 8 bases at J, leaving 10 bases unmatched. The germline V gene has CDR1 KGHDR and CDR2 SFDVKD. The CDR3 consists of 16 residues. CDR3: CATSDTAGGWRDEQFF. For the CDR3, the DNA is TGTGCCACCAGTGATACAGCGGGGGGCTGGAGGGATGAGCAGTTCTTC.

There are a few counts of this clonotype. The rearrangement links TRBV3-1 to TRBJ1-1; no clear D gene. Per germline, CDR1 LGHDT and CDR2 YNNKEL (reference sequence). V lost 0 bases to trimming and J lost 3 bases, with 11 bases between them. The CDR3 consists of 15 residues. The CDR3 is CASSQDPPRDTEAFF. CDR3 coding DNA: TGTGCCAGCAGCCAAGATCCCCCTCGTGACACTGAAGCTTTCTTT.